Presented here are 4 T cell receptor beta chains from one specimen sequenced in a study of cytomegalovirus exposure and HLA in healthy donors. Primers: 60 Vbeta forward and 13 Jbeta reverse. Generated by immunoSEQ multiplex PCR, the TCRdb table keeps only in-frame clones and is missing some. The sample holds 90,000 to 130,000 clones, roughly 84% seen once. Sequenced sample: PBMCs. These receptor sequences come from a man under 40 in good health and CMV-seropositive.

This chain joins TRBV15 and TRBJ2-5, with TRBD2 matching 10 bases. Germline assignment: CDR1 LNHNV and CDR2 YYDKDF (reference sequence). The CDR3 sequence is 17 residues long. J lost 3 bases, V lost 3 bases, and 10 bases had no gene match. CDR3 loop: CATSSIVPGLAKETQYF. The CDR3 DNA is TGTGCCACCAGCAGCATTGTCCCGGGACTAGCGAAAGAGACCCAGTACTTC.

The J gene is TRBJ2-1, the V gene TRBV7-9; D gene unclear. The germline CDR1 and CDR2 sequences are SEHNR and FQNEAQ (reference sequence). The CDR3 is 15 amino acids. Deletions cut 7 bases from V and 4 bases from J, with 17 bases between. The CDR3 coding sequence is TGTGCCAGCACCCCGGGTGGTTTACGATACAATGAGCAGTTCTTC. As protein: CASTPGGLRYNEQFF.

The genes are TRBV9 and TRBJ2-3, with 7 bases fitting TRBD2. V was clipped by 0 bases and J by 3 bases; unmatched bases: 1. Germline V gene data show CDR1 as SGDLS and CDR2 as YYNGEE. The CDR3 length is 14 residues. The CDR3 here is CASSVVGGTDTQYF. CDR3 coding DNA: TGTGCCAGCAGCGTAGTGGGGGGGACAGATACGCAGTATTTT.

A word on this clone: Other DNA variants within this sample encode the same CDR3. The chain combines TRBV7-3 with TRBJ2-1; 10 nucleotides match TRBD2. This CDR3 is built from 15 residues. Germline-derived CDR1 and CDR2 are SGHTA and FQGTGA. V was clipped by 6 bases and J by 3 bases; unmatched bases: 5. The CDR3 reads CASSLASGGYNEQFF. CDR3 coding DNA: TGTGCCAGCAGTTTAGCTAGCGGGGGCTACAATGAGCAGTTCTTC.